The clone carrying this T cell receptor (beta chain) was picked up a small number of times. These data are taken from a study of Graves' ophthalmopathy and Graves' hyperthyroidism. RNA transcripts were the source from which TCR beta CDR3 regions were amplified. HTBI-primed RT-PCR formed the first round, and a multiplex PCR formed the second. TCRdb re-called the multiplex PCR reads through MiXCR, storing one row per CDR3 protein. The sample shows 400,000 or so distinct CDR3 sequences, 15% of them seen only once. Germline V CDR1 and CDR2: LGHNA, YNFKEQ. The V gene lost 0 bases and the J gene lost 8 bases, with 7 bases spanning the gap. CDR3 length equals 13 residues. Being free of ophthalmopathy for 18 months of follow-up defined stable hyperthyroidism. Ineligible for inclusion were patients with other autoimmune diseases, uncontrolled infections, pregnancy or lactation. PBMCs stemmed from around 10 ml of fresh peripheral blood.

This clonotype originated in a woman aged 18-29 years with stable Graves' hyperthyroidism. The specimen sequenced was peripheral blood. The gene calls are TRBV4-2 and TRBJ2-2, with D unresolved. The CDR3 DNA is TGTGCCAGCAGCCAAGAGCAGGCTGGGGAGCTGTTTTTT. Translating gives CASSQEQAGELFF.